This TCR beta chain is from a study of shared clonotypes between healthy human individuals. V lost 3 bases, J lost 4 bases, and 11 bases stayed unmatched. Germline-derived CDR1 and CDR2 are MNHEY and SMNVEV (reference sequence). The CDR3 is 16 residues long. The unsorted samples took tens of millions of PBMCs to get genomic DNA. Some clones are missing from TCRdb's copy, which holds only in-frame ones; the method was immunoSEQ multiplex PCR. The top ten hold 10% to 15% of the sample, which has fewer than 600,000 clones, around 79% seen once. The sequencing sample was made of PBMCs. This sequence joins TRBV27 and TRBJ2-7, with TRBD1 matching 8 bases. This sequence was found in a woman between 35 and 50 years old in good health. Some clones in this sample may be carry-over from other donors' samples. As DNA, the CDR3 is TGTGCCAGCAGTTTCTCCGGGCACGGACAGGGTTACGAGCAGTACTTC. Amino acid sequence: CASSFSGHGQGYEQYF.